This is a list of T cell receptor beta chains from one sample in a study of control samples from healthy donors and cancer patients. Some clones are missing from TCRdb's copy, which holds only in-frame ones; the method was immunoSEQ multiplex PCR. Of 150,000 to 200,000 clones listed, about nine tenths are singletons. Sequencing was carried out using blood. These receptors were obtained from a woman aged 25-40 years in good health. The CDR3 runs from the conserved cysteine through the conserved F or W. D genes are given only for firm matches. Part of the rows lack a size; the others show once, few, many or a class for expanded clones.

>TRBJ2-3|NA|TRBV5-1|TRBD2
TGCGCCAGCACCCGGACTAGCGGTAACACAGATACGCAGTATTTT
CASTRTSGNTDTQYF
>TRBJ1-3|NA|TRBV7-9|TRBD1
TGTGCCAGCAGCCCTCGGACAGGGGCTGGAAACACCATATATTTT
CASSPRTGAGNTIYF
>TRBJ1-1|once|TRBV4-2|NA
TGTGCCAGCAGCCAATTAAGCGGGATGAACACTGAAGCTTTCTTT
CASSQLSGMNTEAFF
>TRBJ2-3|NA|TRBV5-4|TRBD1
TGTGCCAGCAAAGGACAGGCCTCCACAGATACGCAGTATTTT
CASKGQASTDTQYF
>TRBJ2-7|once|TRBV5-5|NA
TGTGCCAGCAGCTCATCCTACGAGCAGTACTTC
CASSSSYEQYF
>TRBJ1-4|NA|TRBV5-1|TRBD1
TGCGCCAGCAGCTCAAGACAGGGGCCTAATGAAAAACTGTTTTTT
CASSSRQGPNEKLFF
>TRBJ2-3|NA|TRBV28|NA
TGTGCCAGCAGTTTGGGGATTATTAGCACAGATACGCAGTATTTT
CASSLGIISTDTQYF
>TRBJ2-5|NA|TRBV23-1|TRBD1
TGCGCCAGCAGTCGGCAGGGGGCGGGGGAGACCCAGTACTTC
CASSRQGAGETQYF
>TRBJ2-5|NA|TRBV29-1|TRBD1
TGCAGCGTGGCACCAGGGGGCCAAGAGACCCAGTACTTC
CSVAPGGQETQYF
>TRBJ1-5|NA|TRBV7-2|NA
TGTGCCAGCAGCCCAGACCGCAATCAGCCCCAGCATTTT
CASSPDRNQPQHF
>TRBJ1-2|NA|TRBV28|NA
TGTGCCAGCAGTCCCTACTTGGGGGCCTATGGCTACACCTTC
CASSPYLGAYGYTF
>TRBJ2-1|few|TRBV7-2|NA
TGTGCCAGCAGCTTAGGGGGCACCAACAATGAGCAGTTCTTC
CASSLGGTNNEQFF
>TRBJ2-5|NA|TRBV6-5|NA
TGTGCCAGCAGTTACTTACAGGTCCAAGAGACCCAGTACTTC
CASSYLQVQETQYF
>TRBJ2-3|NA|TRBV18|TRBD2
TGTGCCAGCTCACCATCTAGCGGGAGAACAGATACGCAGTATTTT
CASSPSSGRTDTQYF
>TRBJ2-5|NA|TRBV5-1|TRBD2
TGCGCCAGCAGCTTGGCTAGCGGGAGTCGAGAGACCCAGTACTTC
CASSLASGSRETQYF
>TRBJ1-1|once|TRBV5-1|TRBD1
TGCGCCAGCAGCCGGACAGGCGAAGCTTTCTTT
CASSRTGEAFF
>TRBJ2-3|NA|TRBV25-1|TRBD1
TGTGCCAGCAGTGGGGGACAGGGGACGCCAGATACGCAGTATTTT
CASSGGQGTPDTQYF
>TRBJ1-2|NA|TRBV30|NA
TGTGCCTGGGACAAAAGCAACTATGGCTACACCTTC
CAWDKSNYGYTF
>TRBJ2-5|once|TRBV6-5|TRBD1
TGTGCCAGCAGCCCGGACAGGGGGCGACAAGAGACCCAGTACTTC
CASSPDRGRQETQYF
>TRBJ2-5|NA|TRBV7-2|NA
TGTGCCAGCAGCTTAAAGGTCGGGGGGCGCGAGACCCAGTACTTC
CASSLKVGGRETQYF
>TRBJ1-1|NA|TRBV19|NA
TGTGCCAGTAGTATACAGGGAATCACTGAAGCTTTCTTT
CASSIQGITEAFF
>TRBJ1-2|once|TRBV20-1|TRBD1
TGCAGTGTAATCAGGGGGAGCGGCTACACCTTC
CSVIRGSGYTF
>TRBJ1-6|once|TRBV24-1|TRBD1
TGTGCCACCAGTGATACAGGGGGTTCACCCCTCCACTTT
CATSDTGGSPLHF
>TRBJ1-5|NA|TRBV10-1|NA
TGCGCCAGCAGGGGGCATCAGCCCCAGCATTTT
CASRGHQPQHF
>TRBJ1-2|NA|TRBV12-3/TRBV12-4|NA
TGTGCCAGCAGTTTAATGGGCTATGGCTACACCTTC
CASSLMGYGYTF